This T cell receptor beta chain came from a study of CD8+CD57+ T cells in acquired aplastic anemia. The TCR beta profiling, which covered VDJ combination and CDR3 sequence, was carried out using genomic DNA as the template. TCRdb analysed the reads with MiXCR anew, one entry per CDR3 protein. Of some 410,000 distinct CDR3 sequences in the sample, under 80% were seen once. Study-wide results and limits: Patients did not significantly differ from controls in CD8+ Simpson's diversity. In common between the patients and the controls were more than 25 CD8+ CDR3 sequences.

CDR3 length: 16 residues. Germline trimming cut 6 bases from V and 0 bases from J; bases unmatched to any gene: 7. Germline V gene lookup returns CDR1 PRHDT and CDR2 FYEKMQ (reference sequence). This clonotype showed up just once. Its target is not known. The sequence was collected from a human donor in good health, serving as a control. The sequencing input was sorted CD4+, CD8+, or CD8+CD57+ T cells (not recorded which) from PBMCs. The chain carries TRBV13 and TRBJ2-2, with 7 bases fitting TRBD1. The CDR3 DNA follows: TGTGCCAGCAGGCCACAGGGGACCGCGAACACCGGGGAGCTGTTTTTT. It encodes CASRPQGTANTGELFF.